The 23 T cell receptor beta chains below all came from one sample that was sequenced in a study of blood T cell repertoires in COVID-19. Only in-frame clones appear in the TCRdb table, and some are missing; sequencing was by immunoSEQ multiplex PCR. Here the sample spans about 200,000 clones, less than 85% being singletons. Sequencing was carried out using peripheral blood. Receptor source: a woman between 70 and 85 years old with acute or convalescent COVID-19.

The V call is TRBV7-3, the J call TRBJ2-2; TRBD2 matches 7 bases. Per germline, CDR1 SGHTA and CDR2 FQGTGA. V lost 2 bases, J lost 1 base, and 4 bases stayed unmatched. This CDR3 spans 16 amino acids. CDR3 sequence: CASSLLPGGNTGELFF. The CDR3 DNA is TGTGCCAGCAGCTTATTGCCGGGAGGGAACACCGGGGAGCTGTTTTTT. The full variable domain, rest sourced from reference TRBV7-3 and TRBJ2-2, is GAGVSQTPSNKVTEKGKYVELRCDPISGHTALYWYRQSLGQGPEFLIYFQGTGAADDSGLPNDRFFAVRPEGSVSTLKIQRTERGDSAVYLCASSLLPGGNTGELFFGEGSRLTVL.

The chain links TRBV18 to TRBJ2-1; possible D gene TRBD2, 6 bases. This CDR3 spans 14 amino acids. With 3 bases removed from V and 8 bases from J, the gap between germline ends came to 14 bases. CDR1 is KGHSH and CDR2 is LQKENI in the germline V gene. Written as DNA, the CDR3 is TGTGCCAGCTCACCGGGACTCGTGGGCGATGAGCAGTTCTTC. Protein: CASSPGLVGDEQFF.

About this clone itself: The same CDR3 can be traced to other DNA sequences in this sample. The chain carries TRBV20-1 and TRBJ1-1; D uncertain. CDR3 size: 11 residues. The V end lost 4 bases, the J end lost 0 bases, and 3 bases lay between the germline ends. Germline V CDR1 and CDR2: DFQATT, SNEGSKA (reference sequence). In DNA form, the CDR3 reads TGCAGTGCTACCGTGAACACTGAAGCTTTCTTT. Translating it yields CSATVNTEAFF.

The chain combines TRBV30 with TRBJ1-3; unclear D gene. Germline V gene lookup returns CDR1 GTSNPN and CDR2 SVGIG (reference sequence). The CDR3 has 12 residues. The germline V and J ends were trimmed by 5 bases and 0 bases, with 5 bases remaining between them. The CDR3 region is CAWGYSGNTIYF. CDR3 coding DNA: TGTGCCTGGGGTTACTCTGGAAACACCATATATTTT.

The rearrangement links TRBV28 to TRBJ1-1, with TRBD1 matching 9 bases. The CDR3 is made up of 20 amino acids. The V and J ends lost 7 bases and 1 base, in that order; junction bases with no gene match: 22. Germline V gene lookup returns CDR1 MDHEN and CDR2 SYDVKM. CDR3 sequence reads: CASTSGTGFLGPRGNTEAFF. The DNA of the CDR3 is TGTGCCAGCACCTCCGGGACAGGGTTCCTGGGACCACGAGGGAACACTGAAGCTTTCTTT.

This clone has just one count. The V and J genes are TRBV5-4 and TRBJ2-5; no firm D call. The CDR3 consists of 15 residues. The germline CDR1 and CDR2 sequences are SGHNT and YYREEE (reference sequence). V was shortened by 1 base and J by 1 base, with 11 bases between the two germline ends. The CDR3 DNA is TGTGCCAGCAGCTTGCCGTCTGGAGCCCAAGAGACCCAGTACTTC. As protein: CASSLPSGAQETQYF.

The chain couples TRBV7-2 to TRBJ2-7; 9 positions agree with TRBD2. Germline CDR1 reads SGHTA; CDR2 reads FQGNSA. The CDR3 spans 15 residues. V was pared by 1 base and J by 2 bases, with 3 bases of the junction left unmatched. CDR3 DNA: TGTGCCAGCAGCTTAGACAGCGGGGGGACCTACGAGCAGTACTTC. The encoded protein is CASSLDSGGTYEQYF. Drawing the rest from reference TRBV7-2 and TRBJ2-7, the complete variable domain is GAGVSQSPSNKVTEKGKDVELRCDPISGHTALYWYRQSLGQGLEFLIYFQGNSAPDKSGLPSDRFSAERTGGSVSTLTIQRTQQEDSAVYLCASSLDSGGTYEQYFGPGTRLTVT.

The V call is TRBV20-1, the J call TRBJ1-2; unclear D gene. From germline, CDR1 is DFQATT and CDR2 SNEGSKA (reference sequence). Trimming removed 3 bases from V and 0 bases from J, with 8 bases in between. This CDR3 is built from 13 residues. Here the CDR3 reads CSASQISNYGYTF. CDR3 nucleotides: TGCAGTGCTAGTCAGATCTCTAACTATGGCTACACCTTC.

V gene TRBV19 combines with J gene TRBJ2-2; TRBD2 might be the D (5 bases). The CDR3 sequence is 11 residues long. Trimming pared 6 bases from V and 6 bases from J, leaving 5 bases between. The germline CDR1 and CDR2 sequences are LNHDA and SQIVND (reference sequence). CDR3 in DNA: TGTGCCAGTAGGGAGGCCGGGGAGCTGTTTTTT. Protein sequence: CASREAGELFF.

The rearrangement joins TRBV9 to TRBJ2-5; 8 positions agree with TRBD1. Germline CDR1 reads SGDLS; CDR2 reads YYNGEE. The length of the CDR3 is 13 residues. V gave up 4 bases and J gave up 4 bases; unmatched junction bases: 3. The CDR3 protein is CASSPGQAETQYF. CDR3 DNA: TGTGCCAGCAGCCCGGGACAGGCAGAGACCCAGTACTTC.

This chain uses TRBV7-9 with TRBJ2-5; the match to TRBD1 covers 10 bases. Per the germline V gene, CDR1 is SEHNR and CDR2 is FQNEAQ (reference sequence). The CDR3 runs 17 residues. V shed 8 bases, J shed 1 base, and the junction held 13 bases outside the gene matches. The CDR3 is CASRGLGQGGFQETQYF. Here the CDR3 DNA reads TGTGCCAGCCGGGGACTAGGACAGGGGGGGTTCCAAGAGACCCAGTACTTC. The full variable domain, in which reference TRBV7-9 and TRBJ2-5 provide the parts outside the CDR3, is DTGVSQNPRHKITKRGQNVTFRCDPISEHNRLYWYRQTLGQGPEFLTYFQNEAQLEKSRLLSDRFSAERPKGSFSTLEIQRTEQGDSAMYLCASRGLGQGGFQETQYFGPGTRLLVL.

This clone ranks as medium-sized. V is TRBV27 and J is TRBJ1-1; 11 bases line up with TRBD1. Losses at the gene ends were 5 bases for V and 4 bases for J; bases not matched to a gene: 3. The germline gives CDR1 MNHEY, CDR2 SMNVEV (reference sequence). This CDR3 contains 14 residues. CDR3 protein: CASSGTGGFTEAFF. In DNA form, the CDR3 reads TGTGCCAGCAGTGGGACAGGGGGTTTCACTGAAGCTTTCTTT.

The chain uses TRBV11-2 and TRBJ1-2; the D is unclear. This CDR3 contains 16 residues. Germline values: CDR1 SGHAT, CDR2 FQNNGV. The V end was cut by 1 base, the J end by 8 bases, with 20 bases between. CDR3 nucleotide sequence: TGTGCCAGCAGCTTAGGTCCCGCGACGACTACGAGGGGCTACACCTTC. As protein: CASSLGPATTTRGYTF.

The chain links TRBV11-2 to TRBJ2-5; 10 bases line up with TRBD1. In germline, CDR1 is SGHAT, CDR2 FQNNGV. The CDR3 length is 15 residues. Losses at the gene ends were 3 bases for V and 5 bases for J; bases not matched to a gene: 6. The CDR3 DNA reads TGTGCCAGCAGCTTTAAGACAGGGGGCCGGGAGACCCAGTACTTC. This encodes CASSFKTGGRETQYF.

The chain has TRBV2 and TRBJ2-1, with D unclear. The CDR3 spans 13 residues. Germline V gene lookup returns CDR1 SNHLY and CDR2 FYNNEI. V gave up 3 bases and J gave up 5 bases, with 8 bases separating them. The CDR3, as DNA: TGTGCCAGCAGTGAGTACAGAGACAATGAGCAGTTCTTC. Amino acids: CASSEYRDNEQFF.

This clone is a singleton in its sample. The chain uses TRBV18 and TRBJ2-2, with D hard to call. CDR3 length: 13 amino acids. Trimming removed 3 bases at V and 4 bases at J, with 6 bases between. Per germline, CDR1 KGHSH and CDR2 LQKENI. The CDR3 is CASSPYPTGELFF. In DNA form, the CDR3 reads TGTGCCAGCTCACCCTACCCCACCGGGGAGCTGTTTTTT.

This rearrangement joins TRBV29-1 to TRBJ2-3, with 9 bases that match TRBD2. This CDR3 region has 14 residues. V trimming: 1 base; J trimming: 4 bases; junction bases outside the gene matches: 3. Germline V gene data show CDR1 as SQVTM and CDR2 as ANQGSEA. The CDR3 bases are TGCAGCGTTGAAGGCGGGAGGGCGGCAGATACGCAGTATTTT. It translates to CSVEGGRAADTQYF.

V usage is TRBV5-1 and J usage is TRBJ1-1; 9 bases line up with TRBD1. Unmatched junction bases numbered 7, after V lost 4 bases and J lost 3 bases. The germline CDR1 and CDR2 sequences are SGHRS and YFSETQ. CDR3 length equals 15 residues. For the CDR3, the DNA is TGCGCCAGCAGCCCCCGGACAGGGGACCACACTGAAGCTTTCTTT. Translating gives CASSPRTGDHTEAFF.

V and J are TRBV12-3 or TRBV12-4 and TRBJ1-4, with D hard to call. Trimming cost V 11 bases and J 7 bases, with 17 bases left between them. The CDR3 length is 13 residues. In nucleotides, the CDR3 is TGTGCCTCGACCGCCACGCCAGGTGAAAAACTGTTTTTT. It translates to CASTATPGEKLFF.

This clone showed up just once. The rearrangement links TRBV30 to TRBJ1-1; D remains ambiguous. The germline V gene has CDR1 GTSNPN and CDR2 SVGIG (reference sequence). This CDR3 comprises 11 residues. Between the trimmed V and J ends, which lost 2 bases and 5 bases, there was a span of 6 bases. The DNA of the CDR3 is TGTGCCTGGAGTCGGAGGACTGAAGCTTTCTTT. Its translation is CAWSRRTEAFF.

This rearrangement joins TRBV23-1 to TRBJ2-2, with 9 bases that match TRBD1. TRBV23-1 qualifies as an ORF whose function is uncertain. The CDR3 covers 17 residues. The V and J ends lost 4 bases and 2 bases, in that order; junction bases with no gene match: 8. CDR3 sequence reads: CASSPYRTGANTGELFF. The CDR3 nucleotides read TGCGCCAGCAGTCCGTACCGGACAGGGGCTAACACCGGGGAGCTGTTTTTT.

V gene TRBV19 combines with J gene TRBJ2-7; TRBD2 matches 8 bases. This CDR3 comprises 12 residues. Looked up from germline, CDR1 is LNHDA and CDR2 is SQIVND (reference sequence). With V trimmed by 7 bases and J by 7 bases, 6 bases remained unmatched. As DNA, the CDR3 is TGTGCCAGTACCGGGGGGGTGGGAGAGCAGTACTTC. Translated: CASTGGVGEQYF.

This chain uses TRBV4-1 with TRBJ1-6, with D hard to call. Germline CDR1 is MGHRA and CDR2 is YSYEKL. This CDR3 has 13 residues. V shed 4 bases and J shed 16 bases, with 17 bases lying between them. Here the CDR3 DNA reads TGCGCCAGCAGCCTCCTTATATGGTTTACTCTCCACTTT. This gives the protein CASSLLIWFTLHF.